Below are 18 T cell receptor beta chains sequenced from a single sample in a study of blood T cell repertoires in COVID-19. Profiling relied on immunoSEQ multiplex PCR, and the TCRdb table lists in-frame clones only, not all of them. The data contain about 200,000 clones, 80% to 90% of them seen just once; the ten biggest clones take up 0.7% to 0.85%. Specimen: peripheral blood. Source of these receptors: a woman in her sixties or seventies with acute or convalescent COVID-19.

The J gene is TRBJ1-1, the V gene TRBV7-9; 7 nucleotides align to TRBD1. CDR3 size: 15 residues. Germline V lookup: CDR1 SEHNR, CDR2 FQNEAQ (reference sequence). V was pared by 5 bases and J by 1 base, with 7 bases of the junction left unmatched. CDR3 sequence (DNA): TGTGCCAGCAGCCCCGGGACAGTAAAGAACACTGAAGCTTTCTTT. Translated: CASSPGTVKNTEAFF.

The chain recombines TRBV18 with TRBJ1-2, with TRBD1 matching 8 bases. Germline CDR1 is KGHSH and CDR2 is LQKENI. Trimming cost V 2 bases and J 6 bases; bases outside gene matches: 8. The CDR3 sequence is 15 residues long. This CDR3 reads CASSPGTQGADGYTF. CDR3 coding DNA: TGTGCCAGCTCACCAGGAACTCAGGGGGCGGATGGCTACACCTTC.

The chain combines TRBV3-1 (or the pseudogene TRBV3-2) with TRBJ1-2; no definite D call. The CDR3 has 13 amino acids. CDR1 is LGHDT and CDR2 is YNNKEL in the germline V gene (reference sequence). V lost 6 bases to trimming and J lost 4 bases, with 12 bases between them. Written as DNA, the CDR3 is TGTGCCAGCAGTGTCCTTGGCCCCTATGGCTACACCTTC. Translation: CASSVLGPYGYTF.

The V and J genes are TRBV5-1 and TRBJ2-3; perhaps TRBD1 as D (5 bases). V was pared by 4 bases and J by 3 bases, with 12 bases between. Germline V lookup: CDR1 SGHRS, CDR2 YFSETQ. This CDR3 comprises 14 residues. The CDR3 reads CASSVQGRTDTQYF. Written as DNA, the CDR3 is TGCGCCAGCAGCGTTCAGGGTAGGACAGATACGCAGTATTTT.

The V call is TRBV10-2, the J call TRBJ2-5, with D perhaps TRBD2 (5 bases). Trimming removed 6 bases from V and 7 bases from J, with 12 bases in between. CDR1 WSHSY and CDR2 SAAADI come from the germline V gene. This CDR3 region has 12 residues. CDR3 amino acids: CASSRGSVTQYF. Here the CDR3 DNA reads TGCGCCAGCAGCCGAGGGTCCGTGACCCAGTACTTC.

The chain links TRBV4-1 to TRBJ1-5; 8 bases agree with TRBD1. Trimming at V came to 6 bases and at J to 4 bases, leaving 11 bases not matched to a gene. In germline, CDR1 is MGHRA, CDR2 YSYEKL. This CDR3 is 16 amino acids long. In nucleotides, the CDR3 is TGCGCCAGCAGACAACAACAGGGGGGAGAAAATCAGCCCCAGCATTTT. This codes for CASRQQQGGENQPQHF.

The chain employs TRBV11-3 and TRBJ2-2; TRBD1 might be the D (6 bases). There are 15 residues in the CDR3. Trimming removed 5 bases at V and 6 bases at J, with 16 bases between. Germline CDR1 SGHNT, CDR2 YENEEA. The DNA for the CDR3 is TGTGCCAGCAGCCCCTCCCGGACAGCCCCCGGGGAGCTGTTTTTT. Translating it yields CASSPSRTAPGELFF.

The chain carries TRBV5-1 and TRBJ1-4; 9 nucleotides line up with TRBD1. V trimming: 3 bases; J trimming: 8 bases; junction bases outside the gene matches: 5. Germline V gene sequence: CDR1 SGHRS, CDR2 YFSETQ. This CDR3 contains 14 residues. CDR3 DNA sequence: TGCGCCAGCAGCTCCACAGGGGGCGGGGAAAAACTGTTTTTT. It codes for CASSSTGGGEKLFF. Supplemented by reference TRBV5-1 and TRBJ1-4, the full variable domain reads KAGVTQTPRYLIKTRGQQVTLSCSPISGHRSVSWYQQTPGQGLQFLFEYFSETQRNKGNFPGRFSGRQFSNSRSEMNVSTLELGDSALYLCASSSTGGGEKLFFGSGTQLSVL.

The chain is built from TRBV6-6 and TRBJ1-1, with D maybe TRBD1 (6 bases). With 6 bases removed from V and 7 bases from J, the gap between germline ends came to 24 bases. Per germline, CDR1 MNHNY and CDR2 SVGAGI (reference sequence). The CDR3 has 16 amino acids. The CDR3 sequence: CASSISNGQRRIEAFF. The CDR3 DNA reads as TGTGCCAGCAGCATCTCCAATGGACAGCGTAGAATTGAAGCTTTCTTT.

This clone came up a few times. This chain links TRBV5-6 with TRBJ1-5; TRBD1 is a possible D gene (5 bases). The germline V gene encodes CDR1 SGHDT and CDR2 YYEEEE. The CDR3 length is 15 residues. V dropped 1 base and J dropped 0 bases, with 8 bases sitting between them. Written as DNA, the CDR3 is TGTGCCAGCAGCTTGCAGGGAGGTAGCAATCAGCCCCAGCATTTT. Translated, it gives CASSLQGGSNQPQHF.

V is TRBV4-3 and J is TRBJ1-6, with D perhaps TRBD1 (5 bases). Trimming stripped 4 bases from V and 10 bases from J, with 14 bases between. This CDR3 comprises 14 residues. Germline V gives CDR1 LGHNA, CDR2 YSLEER. CDR3 sequence: CASSPGGSGSPLHF. The CDR3 DNA reads as TGCGCCAGCAGCCCGGGGGGGAGCGGGTCACCCCTCCACTTT.

Note on this clone: The same CDR3 can be traced to other DNA sequences in this sample. This chain joins TRBV19 and TRBJ1-5, with a tentative D call TRBD1 (5 bases). In germline, CDR1 is LNHDA, CDR2 SQIVND (reference sequence). The CDR3 spans 13 residues. V was clipped by 6 bases and J by 4 bases, with 10 bases between them. CDR3 protein: CASRSQGNQPQHF. CDR3 bases: TGTGCCAGTAGGAGTCAGGGAAATCAGCCCCAGCATTTT.

The chain recombines TRBV5-6 with TRBJ1-5; 9 bases agree with TRBD1. Germline CDR1 SGHDT, CDR2 YYEEEE. J lost 5 bases, V lost 4 bases, and 10 bases had no gene match. This CDR3 contains 16 residues. CDR3 coding DNA: TGTGCCAGCAGCCCATCTGGGACAGGGTGGGATCAGCCCCAGCATTTT. It codes for CASSPSGTGWDQPQHF.

This chain links TRBV10-3 with TRBJ2-6; weak D call: TRBD1 (6 bases). CDR3 length equals 15 residues. Germline V lookup: CDR1 ENHRY, CDR2 SYGVKD. The V and J ends lost 5 bases and 0 bases respectively, with 8 bases between them. CDR3 in amino acids: CAISKDSSGANVLTF. CDR3 DNA: TGTGCCATCAGTAAGGACAGCTCTGGGGCCAACGTCCTGACTTTC.

The rearrangement links TRBV6-2 or TRBV6-3 to TRBJ1-5; weak D call: TRBD1 (6 bases). The CDR3 is 18 amino acids. Between the trimmed V and J ends, which lost 2 bases and 0 bases, there was a span of 17 bases. From germline, CDR1 is MNHEY and CDR2 SVGEGT. CDR3 sequence: CASSYRLTGIYSNQPQHF. In nucleotides, the CDR3 is TGTGCCAGCAGTTACCGCTTAACAGGGATTTATAGCAATCAGCCCCAGCATTTT.

The table lists this clone with a count of one. The rearrangement joins TRBV12-3 or TRBV12-4 to TRBJ1-1; TRBD1 might be the D (6 bases). The CDR3 runs to 13 residues. V was trimmed by 7 bases and J by 4 bases, leaving 13 bases between them. The CDR3 spells CASTLDSSTEAFF. DNA of the CDR3: TGTGCCAGCACCCTGGACAGTAGCACTGAAGCTTTCTTT.

The chain carries TRBV19 and TRBJ2-1, with D perhaps TRBD1 (6 bases). V was shortened by 5 bases and J by 0 bases, with 20 bases between the two germline ends. Germline V gene sequence: CDR1 LNHDA, CDR2 SQIVND (reference sequence). The CDR3 length is 18 residues. The CDR3 loop is CASSVGAPISSSYNEQFF. The CDR3 DNA reads TGTGCCAGTAGTGTGGGGGCCCCTATTTCGAGCTCCTACAATGAGCAGTTCTTC.

The chain joins TRBV4-1 to TRBJ1-5; possibly TRBD1 for D (5 bases). The CDR3 loop spans 17 amino acids. CDR1 is MGHRA, CDR2 YSYEKL, per germline. V was cut by 4 bases and J by 0 bases, with 16 bases left in between. CDR3 amino acids: CASSPANRFYSNQPQHF. CDR3 DNA: TGCGCCAGCAGCCCCGCTAACAGGTTTTATAGCAATCAGCCCCAGCATTTT.